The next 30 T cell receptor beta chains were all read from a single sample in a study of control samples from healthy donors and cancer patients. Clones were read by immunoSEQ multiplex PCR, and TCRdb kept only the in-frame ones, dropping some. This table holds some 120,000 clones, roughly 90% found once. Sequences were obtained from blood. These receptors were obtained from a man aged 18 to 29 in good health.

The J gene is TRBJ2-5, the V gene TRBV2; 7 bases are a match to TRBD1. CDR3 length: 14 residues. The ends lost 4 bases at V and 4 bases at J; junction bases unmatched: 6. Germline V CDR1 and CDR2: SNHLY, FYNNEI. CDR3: CASSVRPGGETQYF. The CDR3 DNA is TGTGCCAGCAGTGTGAGGCCAGGGGGAGAGACCCAGTACTTC.

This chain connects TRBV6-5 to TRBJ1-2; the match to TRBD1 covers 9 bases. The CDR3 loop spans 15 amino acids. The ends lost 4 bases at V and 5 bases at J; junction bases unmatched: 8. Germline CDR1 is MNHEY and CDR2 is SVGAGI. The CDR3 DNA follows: TGTGCCAGCAGTTCCGCAAGAGGGACAGGGTATGGCTACACCTTC. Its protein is CASSSARGTGYGYTF.

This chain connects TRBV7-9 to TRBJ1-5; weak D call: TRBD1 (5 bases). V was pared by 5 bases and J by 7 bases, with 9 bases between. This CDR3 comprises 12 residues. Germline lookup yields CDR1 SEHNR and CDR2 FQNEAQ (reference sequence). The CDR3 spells CASSRDGQPQHF. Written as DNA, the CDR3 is TGTGCCAGCAGCAGGGACGGACAGCCCCAGCATTTT.

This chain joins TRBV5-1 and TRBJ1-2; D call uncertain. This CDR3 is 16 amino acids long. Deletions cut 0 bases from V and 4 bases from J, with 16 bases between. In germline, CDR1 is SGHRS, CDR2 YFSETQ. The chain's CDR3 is CASSLGFVLSGYGYTF. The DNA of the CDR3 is TGCGCCAGCAGCTTGGGATTTGTCCTCTCTGGCTATGGCTACACCTTC.

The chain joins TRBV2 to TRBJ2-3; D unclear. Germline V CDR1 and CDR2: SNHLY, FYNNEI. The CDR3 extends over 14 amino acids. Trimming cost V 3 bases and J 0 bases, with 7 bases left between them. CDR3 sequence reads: CASSERQSTDTQYF. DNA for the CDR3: TGTGCCAGCAGTGAGCGGCAGAGCACAGATACGCAGTATTTT.

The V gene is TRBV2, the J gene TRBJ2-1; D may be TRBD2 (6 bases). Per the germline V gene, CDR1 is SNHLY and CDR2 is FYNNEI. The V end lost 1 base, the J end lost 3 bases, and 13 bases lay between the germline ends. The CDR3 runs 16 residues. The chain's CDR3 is CASSEEGLAYYNEQFF. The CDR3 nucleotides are TGTGCCAGCAGTGAAGAGGGTCTAGCGTACTACAATGAGCAGTTCTTC. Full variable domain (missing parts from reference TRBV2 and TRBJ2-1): EPEVTQTPSHQVTQMGQEVILRCVPISNHLYFYWYRQILGQKVEFLVSFYNNEISEKSEIFDDQFSVERPDGSNFTLKIRSTKLEDSAMYFCASSEEGLAYYNEQFFGPGTRLTVL.

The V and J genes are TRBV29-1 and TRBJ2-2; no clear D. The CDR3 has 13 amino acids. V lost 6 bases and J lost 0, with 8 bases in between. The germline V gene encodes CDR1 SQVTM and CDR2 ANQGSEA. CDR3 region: CSVRTTNTGELFF. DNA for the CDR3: TGCAGCGTAAGGACCACGAACACCGGGGAGCTGTTTTTT.

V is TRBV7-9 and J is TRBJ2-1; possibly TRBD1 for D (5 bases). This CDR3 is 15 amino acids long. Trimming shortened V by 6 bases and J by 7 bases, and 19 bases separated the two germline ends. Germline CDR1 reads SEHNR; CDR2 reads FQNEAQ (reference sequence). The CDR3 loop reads CASSPLRTPWNEQFF. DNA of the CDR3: TGTGCCAGCAGTCCTCTCCGGACACCTTGGAATGAGCAGTTCTTC. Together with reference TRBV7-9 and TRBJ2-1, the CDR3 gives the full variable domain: DTGVSQNPRHKITKRGQNVTFRCDPISEHNRLYWYRQTLGQGPEFLTYFQNEAQLEKSRLLSDRFSAERPKGSFSTLEIQRTEQGDSAMYLCASSPLRTPWNEQFFGPGTRLTVL.

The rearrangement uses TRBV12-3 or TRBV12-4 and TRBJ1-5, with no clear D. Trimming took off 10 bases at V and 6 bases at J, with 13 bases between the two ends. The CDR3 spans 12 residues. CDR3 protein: CATATTPQPQHF. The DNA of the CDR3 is TGTGCCACCGCCACGACCCCTCAGCCCCAGCATTTT.

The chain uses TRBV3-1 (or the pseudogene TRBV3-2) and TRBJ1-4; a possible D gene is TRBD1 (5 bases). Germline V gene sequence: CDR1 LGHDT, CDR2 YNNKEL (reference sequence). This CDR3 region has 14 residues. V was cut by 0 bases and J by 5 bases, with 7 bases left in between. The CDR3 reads CASSQDRANEKLFF. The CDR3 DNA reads TGTGCCAGCAGCCAAGACAGGGCAAATGAAAAACTGTTTTTT.

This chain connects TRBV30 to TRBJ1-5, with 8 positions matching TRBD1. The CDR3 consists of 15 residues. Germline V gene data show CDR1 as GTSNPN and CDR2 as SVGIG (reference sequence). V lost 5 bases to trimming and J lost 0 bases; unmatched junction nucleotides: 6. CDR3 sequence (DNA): TGTGCCTGGGGGACAGGCCTCATTAGCAATCAGCCCCAGCATTTT. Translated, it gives CAWGTGLISNQPQHF.

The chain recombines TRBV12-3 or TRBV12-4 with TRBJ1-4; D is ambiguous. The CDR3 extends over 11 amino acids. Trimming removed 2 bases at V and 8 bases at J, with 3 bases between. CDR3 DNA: TGTGCCAGCAGTTTAAACGAAAAACTGTTTTTT. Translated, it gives CASSLNEKLFF.

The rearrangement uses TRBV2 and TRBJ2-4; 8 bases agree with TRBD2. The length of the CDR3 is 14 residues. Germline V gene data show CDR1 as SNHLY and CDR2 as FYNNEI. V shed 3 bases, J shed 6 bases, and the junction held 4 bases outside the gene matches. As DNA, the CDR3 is TGTGCCAGCAGTGATCAGCGGGGGCCAAACATTCAGTACTTC. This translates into CASSDQRGPNIQYF.

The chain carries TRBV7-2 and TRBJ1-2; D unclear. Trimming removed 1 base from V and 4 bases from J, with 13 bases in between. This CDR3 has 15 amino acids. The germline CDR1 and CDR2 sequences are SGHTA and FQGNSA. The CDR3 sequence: CASSLDEIPLYGYTF. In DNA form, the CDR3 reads TGTGCCAGCAGCTTAGATGAGATTCCGCTCTATGGCTACACCTTC.

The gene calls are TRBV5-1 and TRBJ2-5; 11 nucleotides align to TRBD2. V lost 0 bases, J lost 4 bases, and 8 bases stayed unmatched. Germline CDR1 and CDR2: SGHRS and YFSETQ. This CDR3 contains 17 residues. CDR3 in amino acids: CASSLDVTSGTGETQYF. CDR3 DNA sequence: TGCGCCAGCAGCTTGGATGTGACTAGCGGGACGGGAGAGACCCAGTACTTC.

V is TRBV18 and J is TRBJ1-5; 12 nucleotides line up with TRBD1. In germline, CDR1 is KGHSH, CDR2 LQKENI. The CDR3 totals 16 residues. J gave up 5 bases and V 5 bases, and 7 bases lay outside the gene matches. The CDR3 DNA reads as TGTGCCAGCTCAATCTCCGGGACAGGGGGCTATCAGCCCCAGCATTTT. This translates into CASSISGTGGYQPQHF.

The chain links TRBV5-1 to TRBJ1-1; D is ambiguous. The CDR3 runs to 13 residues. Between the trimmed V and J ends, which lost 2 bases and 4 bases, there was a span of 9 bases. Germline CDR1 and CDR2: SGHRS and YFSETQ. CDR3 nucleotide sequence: TGCGCCAGCAGCTTCGGTGATTTCACTGAAGCTTTCTTT. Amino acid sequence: CASSFGDFTEAFF.

This CDR3 reads CASSVTGAISGNTIYF. The DNA for the CDR3 is TGTGCCAGTAGTGTGACAGGGGCAATCTCTGGAAACACCATATATTTT. The chain employs TRBV19 and TRBJ1-3; 8 nucleotides agree with TRBD1. The junction had 6 bases not matched to a gene; V was cut back by 5 bases and J by 0 bases. The CDR3 sequence is 16 residues long. Germline V gene sequence: CDR1 LNHDA, CDR2 SQIVND (reference sequence).

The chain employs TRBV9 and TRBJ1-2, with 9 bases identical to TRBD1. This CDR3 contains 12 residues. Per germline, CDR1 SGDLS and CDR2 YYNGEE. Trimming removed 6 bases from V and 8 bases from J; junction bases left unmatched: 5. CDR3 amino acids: CASTTGGHGYTF. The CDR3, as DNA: TGTGCCAGCACGACAGGGGGACACGGCTACACCTTC.

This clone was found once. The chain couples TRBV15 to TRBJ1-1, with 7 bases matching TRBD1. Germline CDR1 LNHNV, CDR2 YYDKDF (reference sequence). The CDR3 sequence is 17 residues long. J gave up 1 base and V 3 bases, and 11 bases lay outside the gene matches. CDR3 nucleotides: TGTGCCACCAGCAGTGGATTTACGGACAGGCGGAACACTGAAGCTTTCTTT. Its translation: CATSSGFTDRRNTEAFF. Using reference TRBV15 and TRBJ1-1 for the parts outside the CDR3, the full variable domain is DAMVIQNPRYQVTQFGKPVTLSCSQTLNHNVMYWYQQKSSQAPKLLFHYYDKDFNNEADTPDNFQSRRPNTSFCFLDIRSPGLGDTAMYLCATSSGFTDRRNTEAFFGQGTRLTVV.

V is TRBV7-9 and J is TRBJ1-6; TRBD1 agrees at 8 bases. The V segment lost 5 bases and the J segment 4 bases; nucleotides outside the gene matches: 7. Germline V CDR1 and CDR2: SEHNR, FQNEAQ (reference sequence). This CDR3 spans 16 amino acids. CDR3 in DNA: TGTGCCAGCAGCCCACCCGACAGGGGTTATAATTCACCCCTCCACTTT. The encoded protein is CASSPPDRGYNSPLHF.

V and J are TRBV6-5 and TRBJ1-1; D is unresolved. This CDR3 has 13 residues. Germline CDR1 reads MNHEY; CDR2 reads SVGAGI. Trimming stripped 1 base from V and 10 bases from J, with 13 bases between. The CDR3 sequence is CASSYFAVGLAFF. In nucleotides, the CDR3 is TGTGCCAGCAGTTACTTTGCTGTGGGGTTAGCTTTCTTT.

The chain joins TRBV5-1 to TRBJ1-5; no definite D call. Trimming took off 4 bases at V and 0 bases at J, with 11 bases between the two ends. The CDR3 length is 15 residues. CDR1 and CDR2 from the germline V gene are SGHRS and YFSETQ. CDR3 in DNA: TGCGCCAGCAGCAGGTCCGGAGATAGCAATCAGCCCCAGCATTTT. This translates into CASSRSGDSNQPQHF. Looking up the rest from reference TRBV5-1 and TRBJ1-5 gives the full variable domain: KAGVTQTPRYLIKTRGQQVTLSCSPISGHRSVSWYQQTPGQGLQFLFEYFSETQRNKGNFPGRFSGRQFSNSRSEMNVSTLELGDSALYLCASSRSGDSNQPQHFGDGTRLSIL.

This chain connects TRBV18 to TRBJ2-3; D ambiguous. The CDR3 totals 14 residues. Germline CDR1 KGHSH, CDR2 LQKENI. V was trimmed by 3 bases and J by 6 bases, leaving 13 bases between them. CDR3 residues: CASSPSRAQDTQYF. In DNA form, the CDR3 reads TGTGCCAGCTCACCGAGCCGGGCACAGGATACGCAGTATTTT.

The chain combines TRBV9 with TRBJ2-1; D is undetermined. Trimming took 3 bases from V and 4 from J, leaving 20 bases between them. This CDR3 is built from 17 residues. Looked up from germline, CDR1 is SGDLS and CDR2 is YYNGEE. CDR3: CASSAALDGLLYNEQFF. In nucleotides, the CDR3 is TGTGCCAGCAGCGCCGCCCTGGACGGCCTCCTTTACAATGAGCAGTTCTTC.

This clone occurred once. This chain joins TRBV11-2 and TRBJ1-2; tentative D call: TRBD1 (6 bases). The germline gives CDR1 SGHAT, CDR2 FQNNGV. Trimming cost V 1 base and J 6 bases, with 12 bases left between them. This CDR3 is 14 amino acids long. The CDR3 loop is CASSLVGAGDGYTF. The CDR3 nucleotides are TGTGCCAGCAGCTTAGTGGGGGCCGGCGATGGCTACACCTTC.

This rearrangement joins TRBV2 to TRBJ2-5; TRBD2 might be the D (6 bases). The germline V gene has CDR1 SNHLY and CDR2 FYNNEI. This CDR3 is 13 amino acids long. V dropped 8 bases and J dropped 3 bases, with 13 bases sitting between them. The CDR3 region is CASLRGTEETQYF. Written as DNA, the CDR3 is TGTGCCAGCCTACGGGGGACGGAAGAGACCCAGTACTTC.

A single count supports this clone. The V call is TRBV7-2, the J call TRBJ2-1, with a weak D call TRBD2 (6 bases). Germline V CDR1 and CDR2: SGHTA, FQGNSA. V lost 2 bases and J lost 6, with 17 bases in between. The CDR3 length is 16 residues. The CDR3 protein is CASSLLWWDSGNEQFF. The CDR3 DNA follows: TGTGCCAGCAGCTTATTGTGGTGGGACTCGGGCAATGAGCAGTTCTTC.

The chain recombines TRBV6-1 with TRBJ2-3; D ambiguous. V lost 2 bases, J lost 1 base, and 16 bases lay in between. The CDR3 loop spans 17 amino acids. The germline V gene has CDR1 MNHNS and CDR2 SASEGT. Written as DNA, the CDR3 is TGTGCCAGCAGTGAACAAGGGCGAAGCCTTGGCACAGATACGCAGTATTTT. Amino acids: CASSEQGRSLGTDTQYF.

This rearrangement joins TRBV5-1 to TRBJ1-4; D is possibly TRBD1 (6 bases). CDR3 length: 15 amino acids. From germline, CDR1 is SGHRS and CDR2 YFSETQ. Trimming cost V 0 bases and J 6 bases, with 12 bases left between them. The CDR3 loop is CASSLVSGADEKLFF. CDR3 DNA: TGCGCCAGCAGCTTGGTGTCGGGGGCGGATGAAAAACTGTTTTTT.